Shown below are 24 T cell receptor beta chains from a single sample sequenced in a study of identical twins (dated by TCRdb to 2016 to 2017). Receptor libraries were prepared by 5' RACE. The sequencer listed for this sample is Illumina HiSeq 2000. In-frame beta chains were kept once TCRdb had trimmed the public reads at Q25 with fastp and called clones with MiXCR. Rows matching on CDR3 protein sequence are summarized as one entry with the most common DNA and genes. This sample has approximately 600,000 distinct CDR3 sequences in its table, and roughly 7.1% of those were observed once. The ten top clones hold roughly 1.6% of the sample. The same sample was also studied in work on yellow fever vaccine responses in identical twins.

Source material: PBMCs. All receptors come from a woman under 30 in good health.

This clonotype was picked up many times. The chain has TRBV28 and TRBJ2-2; D is possibly TRBD2 (5 bases). Germline assignment: CDR1 MDHEN and CDR2 SYDVKM. Between the trimmed V and J ends, which lost 6 bases and 4 bases, there was a span of 18 bases. The CDR3 covers 16 residues. DNA of the CDR3: TGTGCCAGCAGCTCCCTTCGAGGGCTGGGCACCGGGGAGCTGTTTTTT. Translating gives CASSSLRGLGTGELFF.

The chain employs TRBV6-5 and TRBJ1-2; TRBD1 matches at 8 bases. CDR1 is MNHEY, CDR2 SVGAGI, per germline. V shed 0 bases and J 2 bases; nucleotides not matched to a gene: 5. The CDR3 is 16 residues long. The CDR3 DNA reads as TGTGCCAGCAGTTACTCGATGACAGGGGAAAACTATGGCTACACCTTC. Protein product: CASSYSMTGENYGYTF.

CDR3 bases: TGTGCCAGCAGTTTATACTTCGAGGGTGCAGGGGAGCTGTTTTTT. Its protein product is CASSLYFEGAGELFF. V is TRBV28 and J is TRBJ2-2, with a weak D call TRBD2 (5 bases). CDR1 and CDR2 from the germline V gene are MDHEN and SYDVKM. The CDR3 consists of 15 residues. V lost 1 base, J lost 8 bases, and 14 bases lay in between.

The gene calls are TRBV6-5 and TRBJ1-5; 7 nucleotides match TRBD1. V was clipped by 3 bases and J by 3 bases; unmatched bases: 11. This CDR3 has 17 residues. Germline-derived CDR1 and CDR2 are MNHEY and SVGAGI. In nucleotides, the CDR3 is TGTGCCAGCAGTTATGAGGTAACAGGGGCCTACAATCAGCCCCAGCATTTT. This translates into CASSYEVTGAYNQPQHF.

This clonotype has just a few counts. The J gene is TRBJ2-5, the V gene TRBV7-8; TRBD2 aligns across 8 bases. This CDR3 spans 15 amino acids. The trim removed 5 bases at V and 5 bases at J, leaving 10 bases unmatched. CDR1 SGHVS and CDR2 FQNEAQ come from the germline V gene. The CDR3 spells CASSPGTSSRETQYF. The CDR3 bases are TGTGCCAGCAGCCCGGGGACTAGTTCTCGGGAGACCCAGTACTTC.

The chain carries TRBV12-3 or TRBV12-4 and TRBJ1-1; D remains unclear. V was cut by 5 bases and J by 0 bases, with 13 bases left in between. The CDR3 loop spans 15 amino acids. The DNA for the CDR3 is TGTGCCAGCAGTCCCCCGGACGGGATGAACACTGAAGCTTTCTTT. The encoded protein is CASSPPDGMNTEAFF.

Many counts were recorded for this clonotype. Written as DNA, the CDR3 is TGTGCCAGCAGCCAAGTCGCAGAGAACACTGAAGCTTTCTTT. Residues: CASSQVAENTEAFF. This chain connects TRBV3-1 to TRBJ1-1; D is unresolved. CDR1 is LGHDT and CDR2 is YNNKEL in the germline V gene (reference sequence). V was pared by 1 base and J by 1 base, with 7 bases between. The CDR3 totals 14 residues.

A few counts support this clonotype. J is TRBJ2-2 and V is TRBV2, with 9 bases that match TRBD1. Germline-derived CDR1 and CDR2 are SNHLY and FYNNEI. Trimming at V came to 6 bases and at J to 8 bases, leaving 10 bases not matched to a gene. The CDR3 has 15 amino acids. The DNA for the CDR3 is TGTGCCAGCAGCCTCCGGGACAGGGAAGGAGGGGAGCTGTTTTTT. Protein sequence: CASSLRDREGGELFF.

This clonotype turned up a few times. The chain has TRBV2 and TRBJ2-5; 7 bases are shared with TRBD2. The CDR3 totals 15 residues. Germline values: CDR1 SNHLY, CDR2 FYNNEI. V was clipped by 8 bases and J by 3 bases; unmatched bases: 12. CDR3 in DNA: TGTGCCAGCTCGGGTCCGGCTAGCGGAGAAGAGACCCAGTACTTC. This codes for CASSGPASGEETQYF.

In this sample, this clonotype turned up many times. The chain links TRBV29-1 to TRBJ2-7, with TRBD2 matching over 10 bases. The junction had 15 bases not matched to a gene; V was cut back by 4 bases and J by 9 bases. The germline V gene encodes CDR1 SQVTM and CDR2 ANQGSEA. The CDR3 has 15 amino acids. The CDR3, as DNA: TGCAGCGTTGGGGGGCTAGCGGGAGATTCTAATCGGCAGTACTTC. Protein sequence: CSVGGLAGDSNRQYF.

This clonotype was counted a single time. A read error may produce the germline difference seen at one junction end. The V gene is TRBV12-3 or TRBV12-4, the J gene TRBJ2-5, with D perhaps TRBD1 or TRBD2 (6 bases each). The CDR3 consists of 18 residues. CDR3 DNA: TGTACCAGCAGTTTTGGAGGGGTCTACAGGGATCCCCAAGAGACCCAGTACTTC. Translated: CTSSFGGVYRDPQETQYF.

There are many counts of this clonotype. This chain connects TRBV2 to TRBJ2-2; a weak D match, TRBD2 (5 bases). The CDR3 runs 15 residues. Deletions cut 9 bases from V and 4 bases from J, with 18 bases between. The V gene's germline CDR1 is SNHLY and CDR2 FYNNEI. This CDR3 is CASAPVTKGTGELFF. The CDR3 nucleotides are TGTGCCAGTGCCCCGGTGACTAAGGGCACCGGGGAGCTGTTTTTT.

This clonotype occurred a few times. In DNA form, the CDR3 reads TGTGCCAGCAGCCAAGCGGTCTACGAGCAGTACTTC. Translation gives CASSQAVYEQYF. V is TRBV3-1 and J is TRBJ2-7; unclear D gene. V was trimmed by 1 base and J by 3 bases, leaving 4 bases between them. Germline loops: CDR1 LGHDT, CDR2 YNNKEL (reference sequence). CDR3 length: 12 amino acids.

This chain connects TRBV12-3 or TRBV12-4 to TRBJ2-4; tentatively, D is TRBD1 (6 bases). CDR3 length equals 14 residues. Trimming removed 3 bases at V and 6 bases at J, with 12 bases between. The CDR3 DNA reads TGTGCCAGCAGTTTGTTTTTACAGGGAAACATTCAGTACTTC. The encoded protein is CASSLFLQGNIQYF.

In this sample, this clonotype turned up a few times. The chain has TRBV6-1 and TRBJ2-5, with a possible D match to TRBD1 (6 bases). V dropped 6 bases and J dropped 4 bases, with 24 bases sitting between them. From germline, CDR1 is MNHNS and CDR2 SASEGT. The CDR3 runs to 17 residues. The CDR3 sequence: CASRIYTGLGALETQYF. As DNA, the CDR3 is TGTGCCAGCAGGATATACACAGGGCTGGGCGCGTTAGAGACCCAGTACTTC.

This clonotype was detected a few times. DNA of the CDR3: TGTGCCAGCAGTTCCCAACCAGATACGCAGTATTTT. Its translation: CASSSQPDTQYF. The chain links TRBV28 to TRBJ2-3; D gene ambiguous. Trimming stripped 4 bases from V and 4 bases from J, with 6 bases between. Germline V gene sequence: CDR1 MDHEN, CDR2 SYDVKM. There are 12 residues in the CDR3.

This clonotype turned up a few times. The V and J genes are TRBV7-6 and TRBJ2-1, with D perhaps TRBD2 (6 bases). The germline gives CDR1 SGHVS, CDR2 FNYEAQ. With 5 bases removed from V and 0 bases from J, the gap between germline ends came to 14 bases. CDR3 length equals 16 residues. For the CDR3, the DNA is TGTGCCAGCAGCATGACTCCGACTAGCTCCTACAATGAGCAGTTCTTC. It codes for CASSMTPTSSYNEQFF. Drawing the rest from reference TRBV7-6 and TRBJ2-1, the complete variable domain is GAGVSQSPRYKVTKRGQDVALRCDPISGHVSLYWYRQALGQGPEFLTYFNYEAQQDKSGLPNDRFSAERPEGSISTLTIQRTEQRDSAMYRCASSMTPTSSYNEQFFGPGTRLTVL.

The genes are TRBV10-2 and TRBJ1-1, with D maybe TRBD1 (5 bases). CDR1 WSHSY and CDR2 SAAADI come from the germline V gene. Deletions cut 8 bases from V and 5 bases from J, with 15 bases between. There are 13 residues in the CDR3. The CDR3 DNA is TGCGCCAGCGGTAGGGACCCCGGGACTGAAGCTTTCTTT. It yields the protein CASGRDPGTEAFF.

This clonotype has ten or more counts. The V call is TRBV6-1, the J call TRBJ2-1, with a weak D call TRBD1 (6 bases). The ends were cut back, 4 bases at V and 12 bases at J, with 19 bases in the middle. The CDR3 length is 14 residues. Germline V lookup: CDR1 MNHNS, CDR2 SASEGT. The CDR3 DNA is TGTGCCAGCAGTGGGGACACGACATCGGGTGGGCAGTTCTTC. Protein sequence: CASSGDTTSGGQFF.

The table lists this clonotype with many counts. This chain uses TRBV28 with TRBJ1-5; 8 bases align to TRBD1. The V gene's germline CDR1 is MDHEN and CDR2 SYDVKM. There are 15 residues in the CDR3. Trimming removed 6 bases from V and 0 bases from J; junction bases left unmatched: 4. The CDR3 loop is CASRTDRDSNQPQHF. The CDR3 DNA is TGTGCCAGCAGAACGGACAGGGATAGCAATCAGCCCCAGCATTTT.

This clonotype was found a few times. The rearrangement uses TRBV9 and TRBJ1-6; D is perhaps TRBD1 (5 bases). CDR1 is SGDLS and CDR2 is YYNGEE in the germline V gene. Trimming cost V 3 bases and J 10 bases, with 23 bases left between them. The CDR3 is 17 amino acids. The CDR3 DNA reads TGTGCCAGCAGCGCCGAGGCGGGGGGTCCCCCAAGATCACCCCTCCACTTT. It encodes CASSAEAGGPPRSPLHF.

In this sample, this clonotype turned up a few times. The genes are TRBV3-1 and TRBJ1-4; TRBD1 agrees at 8 bases. The CDR3 spans 15 residues. V shed 4 bases and J 5 bases; nucleotides not matched to a gene: 6. The germline gives CDR1 LGHDT, CDR2 YNNKEL (reference sequence). CDR3 DNA: TGTGCCAGCAGCCTCGGACAGGGAGTAAATGAAAAACTGTTTTTT. This gives the protein CASSLGQGVNEKLFF.

This clonotype has just a few counts. The V and J genes are TRBV20-1 and TRBJ2-7, with 11 bases fitting TRBD1. Germline values: CDR1 DFQATT, CDR2 SNEGSKA (reference sequence). The J segment lost 2 bases and the V segment lost 1 base, leaving 4 bases of the junction unmatched. This CDR3 is built from 15 residues. In nucleotides, the CDR3 is TGCAGTGCTAGAGGGGGGACAGGGGGTCCCTACGAGCAGTACTTC. Amino acids: CSARGGTGGPYEQYF.

This clonotype was observed many times. The chain uses TRBV4-2 and TRBJ2-3, with TRBD2 matching over 14 bases. CDR1 is LGHNA and CDR2 is YNFKEQ in the germline V gene. V shed 4 bases and J 0 bases; nucleotides not matched to a gene: 9. CDR3 size: 19 residues. This CDR3 is CASSPGLAGADSSTDTQYF. The CDR3 nucleotides are TGTGCCAGCAGCCCGGGACTAGCGGGGGCCGACTCTAGCACAGATACGCAGTATTTT.